The source of this T cell receptor beta chain is a study of CD8 T cells in Susac syndrome. Reverse transcription used about 0.45 to 1 ug RNA and random hexamers. The TCR beta CDR3 was amplified by immunoSEQ multiplex PCR across 54 Vbeta, 13 Jbeta. TCRdb fed the immunoSEQ multiplex PCR reads into MiXCR, producing one record per CDR3 protein. The table includes approximately 230,000 distinct CDR3 sequences, roughly 93% detected once. Per the germline V gene, CDR1 is GTSNPN and CDR2 is SVGIG (reference sequence). V was cut by 7 bases and J by 1 base, with 11 bases left in between. CDR3 size: 13 residues. Stable or active relapsing-remitting multiple sclerosis, untreated and meeting revised McDonald criteria, defined the controls.

The TCR was taken from a human donor with multiple sclerosis. The chain uses TRBV30 and TRBJ1-3, with D hard to call. Sequenced input: CD4+ T cells from PBMCs. The CDR3 loop reads CAYTKGSGNTIYF. The CDR3 bases are TGTGCCTACACGAAGGGTTCTGGAAACACCATATATTTT. The full variable domain, with the rest looked up from reference TRBV30 and TRBJ1-3, is SQTIHQWPATLVQPVGSPLSLECTVEGTSNPNLYWYRQAAGRGLQLLFYSVGIGQISSEVPQNLSASRPQDRQFILSSKKLLLSDSGFYLCAYTKGSGNTIYFGEGSWLTVV.